The next 6 T cell receptor beta chains were all read from a single sample in a study of vaccination and CD4 T cells after COVID-19. Treatment reported: roughly 11-day PBMC culture with coronavirus spike peptide pools or control peptides (ViraFEST assay). The Oncomine TCR Beta short-read assay sequenced DNA from cultured CD4+ T cells. Using its own MiXCR run on the PCR reads, TCRdb lists one record per CDR3 protein. The table lists 20,000 to 25,000 distinct CDR3 sequences, 45% to 65% of them singletons. Which antigens these TCRs recognize remains unknown. Sequenced material: CD4+ T cells from blood, cultured in vitro. The receptors were sampled from a human donor who had recovered from COVID-19.

This clonotype was seen only a few times. The chain employs TRBV7-9 and TRBJ2-3, with D possibly being TRBD1 (5 bases). V was shortened by 3 bases and J by 1 base, with 14 bases between the two germline ends. Germline lookup yields CDR1 SEHNR and CDR2 FQNEAQ (reference sequence). This CDR3 region has 16 residues. The DNA of the CDR3 is TGTGCCAGCAGCTTTATCGGCAGGGTAGGCACAGATACGCAGTATTTT. Its protein product is CASSFIGRVGTDTQYF. Full variable domain (missing parts from reference TRBV7-9 and TRBJ2-3): DTGVSQNPRHKITKRGQNVTFRCDPISEHNRLYWYRQTLGQGPEFLTYFQNEAQLEKSRLLSDRFSAERPKGSFSTLEIQRTEQGDSAMYLCASSFIGRVGTDTQYFGPGTRLTVL.

The J gene is TRBJ1-1, the V gene TRBV28; the D gene is possibly TRBD1 (5 bases). Germline V lookup: CDR1 MDHEN, CDR2 SYDVKM. With 4 bases removed from V and 0 bases from J, the gap between germline ends came to 6 bases. This CDR3 contains 13 residues. CDR3 loop: CASSSGMNTEAFF. The CDR3 nucleotides read TGTGCCAGCAGTTCAGGGATGAACACTGAAGCTTTCTTT.

This clonotype was observed a few times. The V call is TRBV12-3 or TRBV12-4, the J call TRBJ1-6; D is undetermined. The CDR3 is 13 amino acids. The V end was cut by 6 bases, the J end by 8 bases, with 11 bases between. The CDR3 DNA is TGTGCCAGCAGCTATACTTTTGATTCACCCCTCCACTTT. Its protein product is CASSYTFDSPLHF.

The chain links TRBV6-5 to TRBJ2-4; D is unresolved. Trimming removed 3 bases from V and 0 bases from J, with 15 bases in between. This CDR3 has 17 amino acids. Germline V gene data show CDR1 as MNHEY and CDR2 as SVGAGI. Here the CDR3 reads CASSYTPSPIAKNIQYF. CDR3 nucleotides: TGTGCCAGCAGTTATACGCCTTCGCCTATAGCCAAAAACATTCAGTACTTC.

This clonotype has a handful of counts. This chain uses TRBV2 with TRBJ2-2, with D hard to call. The V gene's germline CDR1 is SNHLY and CDR2 FYNNEI. The CDR3 has 15 amino acids. Trimming took off 5 bases at V and 1 base at J, with 11 bases between the two ends. For the CDR3, the DNA is TGTGCCAGCAGTTCGGACCGTCAGAACACCGGGGAGCTGTTTTTT. Amino acids: CASSSDRQNTGELFF.

The rearrangement joins TRBV2 to TRBJ2-1; a possible D gene is TRBD2 (5 bases). Between the trimmed V and J ends, which lost 3 bases and 9 bases, there was a span of 6 bases. The CDR3 extends over 11 amino acids. The germline CDR1 and CDR2 sequences are SNHLY and FYNNEI. CDR3 coding DNA: TGTGCCAGCAGTGAGGCGGGTGAGCAGTTCTTC. Amino acid sequence: CASSEAGEQFF.